These T cell receptor beta chains were read from a single sample in a study of OX40 agonist ivuxolimab in advanced cancers. TCRdb's table, derived via immunoSEQ multiplex PCR, lists solely in-frame clones and lacks some. Here the sample spans under 20,000 clones, almost 85% being singletons. The specimen comprised CD4+ or CD8+ T cells sorted from blood, sampled in a trial of the OX40 agonist ivuxolimab. The source of these receptors is an adult with an advanced solid tumor such as melanoma, head and neck, liver or kidney cancer. The CDR3 runs from the conserved cysteine through the conserved F or W. D genes are given only for firm matches. Only some rows state a clone size, as once, few, many or a class for expanded clones.

J: TRBJ2-5
size: NA
V: TRBV5-8
D: NA
DNA: TGTGCCAGCAGCTTGGAGGGGACGAAGGAGACCCAGTACTTC
CDR3: CASSLEGTKETQYF

J: TRBJ1-1
size: NA
V: TRBV19
D: TRBD1
DNA: TGTGCCAGTAGTATTATACAGGGGACACATCCCTTAACTGAAGCTTTCTTT
CDR3: CASSIIQGTHPLTEAFF

J: TRBJ2-3
size: NA
V: TRBV29-1
D: NA
DNA: TGCAGCGCCAGGACGGTCACAGATACGCAGTATTTT
CDR3: CSARTVTDTQYF

J: TRBJ2-5
size: NA
V: TRBV7-9
D: TRBD1
DNA: TGTGCCAGCAGCACGTCCGGGACAGGGGTCAGGGAGACCCAGTACTTC
CDR3: CASSTSGTGVRETQYF

J: TRBJ2-7
size: NA
V: TRBV5-5
D: NA
DNA: TGTGCCAGCAGCGTGACAGGTAACAGCGAGCAGTACTTC
CDR3: CASSVTGNSEQYF

J: TRBJ2-7
size: NA
V: TRBV4-2
D: NA
DNA: TGTGCCAGCAGCCTCTCGGGCTACGAGCAGTACTTC
CDR3: CASSLSGYEQYF

J: TRBJ2-7
size: NA
V: TRBV6-5
D: TRBD1
DNA: TGTGCCAGCAGTTACTCCGGACAGGCTACCTACGAGCAGTACTTC
CDR3: CASSYSGQATYEQYF

J: TRBJ1-1
size: NA
V: TRBV6-6
D: NA
DNA: TGTGCCAGCAGTTGGGCGGGTCAGAACACTGAAGCTTTCTTT
CDR3: CASSWAGQNTEAFF

J: TRBJ1-1
size: NA
V: TRBV7-9
D: NA
DNA: TGTGCCAGCAGCTGGACTGGGACGACAGAAGCTTTCTTT
CDR3: CASSWTGTTEAFF

J: TRBJ2-7
size: NA
V: TRBV19
D: TRBD1
DNA: TGTGCCAGTAGTGAGACAGGGCCCCTCTCCTACGAGCAGTACTTC
CDR3: CASSETGPLSYEQYF

J: TRBJ2-6
size: NA
V: TRBV10-3
D: TRBD1
DNA: TGTGCCATCAGACCGGGACAGGGGGCCTCTGGGGCCAACGTCCTGACTTTC
CDR3: CAIRPGQGASGANVLTF

J: TRBJ2-1
size: NA
V: TRBV7-2
D: TRBD1
DNA: TGTGCCAGCAGCCTGCCGGACAGGGGGCCCAATGAGCAGTTCTTC
CDR3: CASSLPDRGPNEQFF

J: TRBJ1-2
size: once
V: TRBV10-3
D: NA
DNA: TGTGCCATCAGTGAAGCAGGCCGCTATGGCTACACCTTC
CDR3: CAISEAGRYGYTF

J: TRBJ1-1
size: NA
V: TRBV7-2
D: NA
DNA: TGTGCCAGCAGCTTAGTCACAGGCACTGAAGCTTTCTTT
CDR3: CASSLVTGTEAFF

J: TRBJ2-7
size: NA
V: TRBV5-4
D: NA
DNA: TGTGCCAGCAGCCTGCGCGGGAAGGGGTCCTACGAGCAGTACTTC
CDR3: CASSLRGKGSYEQYF

J: TRBJ2-7
size: NA
V: TRBV19
D: NA
DNA: TGTGCCAGTAGTGTACAGGGATTCTACGAGCAGTACTTC
CDR3: CASSVQGFYEQYF

J: TRBJ2-1
size: NA
V: TRBV6-5
D: NA
DNA: TGTGCCAGCAGTTACCAGCCAGACTACTACAATGAGCAGTTCTTC
CDR3: CASSYQPDYYNEQFF

J: TRBJ2-5
size: NA
V: TRBV5-4
D: NA
DNA: TGTGCCAGCAGCTTGGTGGGAGTGCAAGAGACCCAGTACTTC
CDR3: CASSLVGVQETQYF

J: TRBJ2-7
size: once
V: TRBV4-3
D: TRBD2
DNA: TGCGCCAGCAGCCAGCCCTGGCGGGAGGACACCTACGAGCAGTACTTC
CDR3: CASSQPWREDTYEQYF

J: TRBJ1-2
size: few
V: TRBV5-1
D: NA
DNA: TGCGCCAGCAGCACCTCCACGTATGGCTACACCTTC
CDR3: CASSTSTYGYTF

J: TRBJ2-2
size: NA
V: TRBV6-1
D: NA
DNA: TGTGCCAGCAGTGAACAGGCCGGCACCGGGGAGCTGTTTTTT
CDR3: CASSEQAGTGELFF

J: TRBJ2-1
size: NA
V: TRBV7-9
D: TRBD1
DNA: TGTGCCAGCAGCACTTACAGGGGGCGCATGGGGAATGAGCAGTTCTTC
CDR3: CASSTYRGRMGNEQFF

J: TRBJ2-2
size: NA
V: TRBV30
D: NA
DNA: TGTGCCTGGACTTCTAGGGGCACCGGGGAGCTGTTTTTT
CDR3: CAWTSRGTGELFF

J: TRBJ2-1
size: NA
V: TRBV6-1
D: NA
DNA: TGTGCCAGCAGCAACCGGGACTCACCCTACAATGAGCAGTTCTTC
CDR3: CASSNRDSPYNEQFF

J: TRBJ1-1
size: NA
V: TRBV7-9
D: NA
DNA: TGTGCCAACAGTTTGGGGCAGGGCACTGAAGCTTTCTTT
CDR3: CANSLGQGTEAFF

J: TRBJ1-3
size: NA
V: TRBV7-2
D: NA
DNA: TGTGCCAGCAGCTCCGGGGCCTCATCTGGAAACACCATATATTTT
CDR3: CASSSGASSGNTIYF

J: TRBJ1-4
size: few
V: TRBV18
D: NA
DNA: TGTGCCAGCTCACCCCCCAGCGGGGGGAAACTGTTTTTT
CDR3: CASSPPSGGKLFF

J: TRBJ1-1
size: NA
V: TRBV20-1
D: NA
DNA: TGCAGTGCTTCCAGTGTTTGGGCTTTCTTT
CDR3: CSASSVWAFF

J: TRBJ2-2
size: NA
V: TRBV6-6
D: TRBD1
DNA: TGTGCCAGCCAGGATGGACAGGGGAACACCGGGGAGCTGTTTTTT
CDR3: CASQDGQGNTGELFF

J: TRBJ2-7
size: NA
V: TRBV9
D: NA
DNA: TGTGCCAGCAGCGTAGAGCCTGGAGGGACCTACGAGCAGTACTTC
CDR3: CASSVEPGGTYEQYF

J: TRBJ2-3
size: large
V: TRBV14
D: NA
DNA: TGTGCCAGCAGCCCCATTTCGGGAGATACGCAGTATTTT
CDR3: CASSPISGDTQYF

J: TRBJ1-1
size: NA
V: TRBV28
D: NA
DNA: TGTGCCAGCACCATGGGGGGGTTGGTGGCTTTCTTT
CDR3: CASTMGGLVAFF

J: TRBJ2-4
size: NA
V: TRBV9
D: TRBD1
DNA: TGTGCCAGCAGCGGAACAGGGGGTGGAAACATTCAGTACTTC
CDR3: CASSGTGGGNIQYF

J: TRBJ2-6
size: NA
V: TRBV27
D: NA
DNA: TGTGCCAGCAGTTTCCTGCTTGGGGCCAACGTCCTGACTTTC
CDR3: CASSFLLGANVLTF

J: TRBJ2-7
size: NA
V: TRBV7-2
D: NA
DNA: TGTGCCAGCAGCCTAAAATACGAGCAGTACTTC
CDR3: CASSLKYEQYF

J: TRBJ2-7
size: NA
V: TRBV5-4
D: NA
DNA: TGTGCCAGCAGCCTGGACCTCTCGGGGAACGAGCAGTACTTC
CDR3: CASSLDLSGNEQYF

J: TRBJ2-1
size: NA
V: TRBV5-4
D: TRBD2
DNA: TGTGCCAGCAGCCTGGCGGGGAGCGGGAGGGCCAATGAGCAGTTCTTC
CDR3: CASSLAGSGRANEQFF

J: TRBJ1-1
size: NA
V: TRBV13
D: TRBD1
DNA: TGTGCCAGTCTCCGGGACAGAGTAAACACTGAAGCTTTCTTT
CDR3: CASLRDRVNTEAFF

J: TRBJ1-1
size: few
V: TRBV7-6
D: TRBD1
DNA: TGTGCCAGCAGCCATGACAGGGGTGAAGCTTTCTTT
CDR3: CASSHDRGEAFF

J: TRBJ2-5
size: NA
V: TRBV2
D: TRBD2
DNA: TGTGCCAGCAGTTCTAGCGGGACTTCGTACCAAGAGACCCAGTACTTC
CDR3: CASSSSGTSYQETQYF

J: TRBJ2-7
size: once
V: TRBV5-1
D: NA
DNA: TGCGCCAGCAGCTTGGAGACGGGCTCTTACGAGCAGTACTTC
CDR3: CASSLETGSYEQYF

J: TRBJ2-7
size: NA
V: TRBV2
D: TRBD1
DNA: TGTGCCAGCAGTACTGGGACAGGTTCCTACGAGCAGTACTTC
CDR3: CASSTGTGSYEQYF